The 6 T cell receptor beta chains presented below share a single source sample, sequenced in a study of T cell responses to AZD1222 COVID-19 vaccine. Clones were read by immunoSEQ multiplex PCR, and TCRdb kept only the in-frame ones, dropping some. The repertoire holds 55,000 to 80,000 clones, 70% to 90% seen once, with more than 25% in the top ten. The sequenced sample was peripheral blood, obtained 28 days after the second AZD1222 dose. These receptors were taken from an adult who received the AZD1222 COVID-19 vaccine.

This chain connects TRBV6-5 to TRBJ2-1, with D tentatively TRBD1 (5 bases). V was clipped by 2 bases and J by 5 bases, with 13 bases between them. The CDR3 is made up of 15 amino acids. Looked up from germline, CDR1 is MNHEY and CDR2 is SVGAGI. The CDR3 region is CASSYDRPFDNEQFF. CDR3 bases: TGTGCCAGCAGTTACGACAGACCCTTTGACAATGAGCAGTTCTTC.

This clone has a single count. The V gene is TRBV10-3, the J gene TRBJ2-1; 11 bases are a match to TRBD2. Looked up from germline, CDR1 is ENHRY and CDR2 is SYGVKD. The CDR3 has 13 residues. The V segment lost 10 bases and the J segment 5 bases; nucleotides outside the gene matches: 4. The chain's CDR3 is CATLAGDDNEQFF. In nucleotides, the CDR3 is TGTGCCACACTAGCGGGAGACGACAATGAGCAGTTCTTC.

The V call is TRBV5-5, the J call TRBJ1-1, with 7 bases lining up with TRBD1. Germline CDR1 reads SGHKS; CDR2 reads YYEKEE (reference sequence). The CDR3 is 12 amino acids. The junction had 6 bases not matched to a gene; V was cut back by 5 bases and J by 8 bases. The CDR3 DNA sequence: TGTGCCAGCAGTTCCGGGACAGCGGAAGCTTTCTTT. Residues: CASSSGTAEAFF.

The chain couples TRBV2 to TRBJ1-1, with no clear D. This CDR3 region has 12 residues. Germline V lookup: CDR1 SNHLY, CDR2 FYNNEI. Between the trimmed V and J ends, which lost 4 bases and 7 bases, there was a span of 10 bases. CDR3 region: CASSVDRNEAFF. CDR3 coding DNA: TGTGCCAGCAGTGTGGATAGAAATGAAGCTTTCTTT.

The chain combines TRBV19 with TRBJ2-5; the match to TRBD2 covers 9 bases. The trim removed 5 bases at V and 1 base at J, leaving 5 bases unmatched. Germline CDR1 is LNHDA and CDR2 is SQIVND (reference sequence). CDR3 length: 15 amino acids. This chain's CDR3 is CASSVGLAIQETQYF. The CDR3 DNA is TGTGCCAGTAGTGTGGGACTAGCCATCCAAGAGACCCAGTACTTC.

The V gene is TRBV7-9, the J gene TRBJ2-1, with 8 bases aligning to TRBD1. Trimming cost V 1 base and J 8 bases; bases outside gene matches: 4. The CDR3 loop spans 14 amino acids. Germline CDR1 SEHNR, CDR2 FQNEAQ (reference sequence). CDR3 amino acids: CASSLGDRWDEQFF. The DNA of the CDR3 is TGTGCCAGCAGCTTAGGGGACAGGTGGGATGAGCAGTTCTTC.